The clone carrying this T cell receptor (beta chain) was counted only a few times. The antigen is not known. The source of the sample is a study of T cell repertoires in cytomegalovirus infection. For the study at large: Both recently identified HLA-C-restricted and well-studied HLA-B-restricted CMV epitopes were used in the study. TCR beta signatures that were public indicated CMV infection and matching HLA type.

Trimming removed 6 bases from V and 5 bases from J, with 19 bases in between. The CDR3 sequence is 15 residues long. Germline V gives CDR1 MNHEY, CDR2 SVGEGT. Study-wide results and caveats: Summed frequency of public TCR beta families distinguished CMV carriers with the relevant HLA. Clonotype analysis showed dominance of the ex vivo response by HLA-C-restricted CMV-specific TCR beta clonotypes.

MiXCR, run by TCRdb on the reads, gives a single entry per CDR3 protein. The sample lists approximately 730,000 distinct CDR3 sequences; almost 30% were seen once. This specimen consisted of cultured CD8+ T cells from PBMCs, obtained from culture after CMV antigen stimulation. This sequence joins TRBV6-2 or TRBV6-3 and TRBJ1-2, with D tentatively TRBD1 (5 bases). The source of this sequence is a human donor in good health (CMV status not recorded). Some clones in this sample may be carry-over from other donors' samples. CDR3 coding DNA: TGTGCCAGCAGCCTATCCCGGGACGGAGCTTATGGCTACACCTTC. Protein: CASSLSRDGAYGYTF.